This T cell receptor (beta chain) emerged from a study of blood T cell repertoires in COVID-19. The repertoire was sequenced with immunoSEQ multiplex PCR; TCRdb's copy has only in-frame clones and lacks some. The profile covers roughly 200,000 clones, with 85% appearing a single time and under 20% taken by the ten largest. The ends were cut back, 2 bases at V and 2 bases at J, with 6 bases in the middle. CDR1 is GTSNPN and CDR2 is SVGIG in the germline V gene (reference sequence). The CDR3 covers 12 residues. Participant age was roughly 18 to 90 years, and participants resided in fewer than 30 US areas. Assignment of participants to cohorts was predicated upon participant-reported clinical history.

The V call is TRBV30, the J call TRBJ1-2; D gene uncertain. The sequencing sample was made of PBMCs or T cells enriched from blood (not recorded which). The origin of this receptor is a man aged 40-50 years who had recovered from COVID-19. CDR3 bases: TGTGCCTGGAGTCCTAGCAACTATGGCTACACCTTC. Protein: CAWSPSNYGYTF.